A single sample gave rise to the 21 T cell receptor beta chains below, sequenced in a study of blood T cells in healthy people across ages. For the second PCR, which ran for roughly 7 to 11 cycles, a sample-barcoded 5' primer and a J-beta primer mix were used. One entry per CDR3 protein, called by TCRdb with MiXCR from the 5' RACE reads. The sample lists 1.5 million to 2 million distinct CDR3 sequences; 25% to 30% were seen once. Sequenced sample: blood. The source is a woman aged 25 to 39 in good health.

The rearrangement uses TRBV12-3 or TRBV12-4 and TRBJ2-7; a weak D match, TRBD1 (6 bases). V was shortened by 5 bases and J by 3 bases, with 11 bases between the two germline ends. This CDR3 is 13 amino acids long. This chain's CDR3 is CASSKGQYYEQYF. CDR3 nucleotides: TGTGCCAGCAGTAAAGGACAGTACTACGAGCAGTACTTC.

In its sample, this clonotype was seen a few times. The V gene is TRBV11-3, the J gene TRBJ2-3; the D gene is possibly TRBD2 (5 bases). The CDR3 runs to 16 residues. The V end was cut by 2 bases, the J end by 4 bases, with 16 bases between. Germline values: CDR1 SGHNT, CDR2 YENEEA. The CDR3 loop reads CASSLRDSGTSDTQYF. The CDR3, as DNA: TGTGCCAGCAGCTTACGGGATTCGGGTACCTCAGATACGCAGTATTTT.

Comment on this clonotype: A read error is possible here, since a much larger clone lies one base away. The chain has TRBV18 and TRBJ2-3; TRBD1 aligns across 7 bases. Germline V gene data show CDR1 as KGHSH and CDR2 as LQKENI. V lost 0 bases, J lost 4 bases, and 4 bases stayed unmatched. The CDR3 runs to 15 residues. The CDR3 sequence: CASSPPLRGPDTQYF. In nucleotides, the CDR3 is TGTGCCAGCTCACCACCGTTAAGGGGGCCAGATACGCAGTATTTT.

The chain links TRBV5-6 to TRBJ2-4; possible D gene TRBD2, 5 bases. In germline, CDR1 is SGHDT, CDR2 YYEEEE. Trimming pared 3 bases from V and 12 bases from J, leaving 16 bases between. This CDR3 is 13 amino acids long. This CDR3 is CASSSDSEVGQYF. The CDR3 coding sequence is TGTGCCAGCAGCTCGGACTCAGAGGTTGGTCAGTACTTC. Drawing the rest from reference TRBV5-6 and TRBJ2-4, the complete variable domain is DAGVTQSPTHLIKTRGQQVTLRCSPKSGHDTVSWYQQALGQGPQFIFQYYEEEERQRGNFPDRFSGHQFPNYSSELNVNALLLGDSALYLCASSSDSEVGQYFGAGTRLSVL.

The rearrangement uses TRBV4-2 and TRBJ1-2; D possibly corresponds to TRBD1 (6 bases). This CDR3 is 14 amino acids long. V dropped 0 bases and J dropped 8 bases, with 13 bases sitting between them. CDR1 is LGHNA, CDR2 YNFKEQ, per germline. The CDR3 nucleotides are TGTGCCAGCAGCCAAGATGAGGACAGCTCAGGCTACACCTTC. It encodes CASSQDEDSSGYTF.

This clonotype was seen many times. V is TRBV5-1 and J is TRBJ2-4, with D unresolved. The CDR3 sequence is 15 residues long. The germline V gene encodes CDR1 SGHRS and CDR2 YFSETQ. Between the trimmed V and J ends, which lost 1 base and 3 bases, there was a span of 11 bases. In DNA, the CDR3 is TGCGCCAGCAGCTTGTTTGGTGATGTCAAAAACATTCAGTACTTC. Protein: CASSLFGDVKNIQYF.

V usage is TRBV18 and J usage is TRBJ2-1; TRBD2 aligns across 7 bases. The J call may not be correct, given that the DNA end is closer to TRBJ2-7. The CDR3 is 14 amino acids. The germline CDR1 and CDR2 sequences are KGHSH and LQKENI. In DNA form, the CDR3 reads TGTGCCAGCTCACCCCTAGCGGACCTCAATGAGCAGTACTTC. Protein product: CASSPLADLNEQYF.

The table lists this clonotype with many counts. V and J are TRBV24-1 and TRBJ2-5; D call uncertain. The germline V gene has CDR1 KGHDR and CDR2 SFDVKD. V gave up 2 bases and J gave up 4 bases, with 4 bases separating them. The CDR3 contains 12 residues. The CDR3 coding sequence is TGTGCCACCAGTGATTATGGAGAGACCCAGTACTTC. Residues: CATSDYGETQYF.

Comments on this clonotype: A much bigger clone sits one base away, suggesting this may be a read error. The J gene is TRBJ2-3, the V gene TRBV20-1; D is unclear. Germline V CDR1 and CDR2: DFQATT, SNEGSKA (reference sequence). Trimming removed 0 bases from V and 7 bases from J, with 5 bases in between. This CDR3 region has 11 residues. CDR3 DNA: TGCAGTGCTAGAGATACTTATACGCAGTATTTT. Translation: CSARDTYTQYF.

In this sample, this clonotype turned up a few times. V and J are TRBV19 and TRBJ2-1; D is uncertain. The CDR3 is made up of 13 amino acids. Germline V gives CDR1 LNHDA, CDR2 SQIVND (reference sequence). Trimming left V 5 bases short and J 8 bases short, with 13 bases between. The CDR3 nucleotides read TGTGCCAGTAGTGGAGATAAGGTCCATGAGCAGTTCTTC. Protein sequence: CASSGDKVHEQFF.

The sample holds many counts of this clonotype. The chain carries TRBV5-1 and TRBJ1-5; D unclear. The CDR3 is 14 residues long. The V gene's germline CDR1 is SGHRS and CDR2 YFSETQ. Trimming removed 0 bases from V and 5 bases from J, with 9 bases in between. CDR3 sequence reads: CASSLEVGYQPQHF. The CDR3 nucleotides read TGCGCCAGCAGCTTGGAGGTGGGGTATCAGCCCCAGCATTTT. The full variable domain, its missing parts supplied by reference TRBV5-1 and TRBJ1-5, is KAGVTQTPRYLIKTRGQQVTLSCSPISGHRSVSWYQQTPGQGLQFLFEYFSETQRNKGNFPGRFSGRQFSNSRSEMNVSTLELGDSALYLCASSLEVGYQPQHFGDGTRLSIL.

This clonotype turned up a few times. The chain uses TRBV18 and TRBJ1-5; maybe TRBD1 (5 bases). This CDR3 has 16 amino acids. The V gene lost 2 bases and the J gene lost 0 bases, with 11 bases spanning the gap. Germline CDR1 KGHSH, CDR2 LQKENI. This CDR3 is CASSPAPGNSNQPQHF. For the CDR3, the DNA is TGTGCCAGCTCACCAGCTCCAGGGAATAGCAATCAGCCCCAGCATTTT.

The chain combines TRBV9 with TRBJ2-3; D gene ambiguous. The V gene lost 0 bases and the J gene lost 2 bases, with 16 bases spanning the gap. The germline V gene encodes CDR1 SGDLS and CDR2 YYNGEE. This CDR3 has 17 residues. This CDR3 is CASSVAGIPAPTDTQYF. CDR3 nucleotides: TGTGCCAGCAGCGTAGCTGGGATCCCAGCCCCCACAGATACGCAGTATTTT.

This clonotype was observed many times. A read error may produce the germline difference seen at one junction end. This chain links TRBV29-1 with TRBJ2-1; the D is unclear. CDR3 size: 9 residues. Germline CDR1 SQVTM, CDR2 ANQGSEA. This chain's CDR3 is CSAEFEQFF. CDR3 sequence (DNA): TGCAGCGCTGAATTTGAGCAGTTCTTC.

The chain joins TRBV7-2 to TRBJ2-3; D remains unclear. Germline CDR1 reads SGHTA; CDR2 reads FQGNSA. CDR3 size: 14 residues. The germline V and J ends were trimmed by 5 bases and 4 bases, with 13 bases remaining between them. As DNA, the CDR3 is TGTGCCAGCAGCCCGCCCTCGCGACCAGATACGCAGTATTTT. Translation gives CASSPPSRPDTQYF.

Remarks on this clonotype: A clone one base away is much larger, so this may be a read error. The J gene is TRBJ1-2, the V gene TRBV7-9; TRBD1 agrees at 8 bases. The CDR3 covers 16 residues. Germline V gives CDR1 SEHNR, CDR2 FQNEAQ (reference sequence). Trimming took 11 bases from V and 6 from J; bases not matched to a gene: 20. CDR3 residues: CAGYATAGGVLDGYTF. As DNA, the CDR3 is TGTGCCGGCTACGCAACGGCAGGGGGCGTGTTGGATGGCTACACCTTC.

V and J are TRBV6-2 or TRBV6-3 and TRBJ2-1; 7 nucleotides align to TRBD2. From germline, CDR1 is MNHEY and CDR2 SVGEGT. Trimming removed 2 bases from V and 6 bases from J; junction bases left unmatched: 7. This CDR3 region has 15 residues. The CDR3 nucleotides read TGTGCCAGCAGTTACGTGCGGGGGAACTCCAATGAGCAGTTCTTC. This encodes CASSYVRGNSNEQFF.

This clonotype was observed many times. This chain joins TRBV7-9 and TRBJ2-7; TRBD1 or TRBD2 may be the D gene (5 bases each). Trimming took off 5 bases at V and 6 bases at J, with 23 bases between the two ends. The length of the CDR3 is 16 residues. Germline assignment: CDR1 SEHNR and CDR2 FQNEAQ (reference sequence). For the CDR3, the DNA is TGTGCCAGCAGCCCGCCGATGAGCGGTGGGGCCCTCGAGCAGTACTTC. Its protein product is CASSPPMSGGALEQYF. The full variable domain, rest sourced from reference TRBV7-9 and TRBJ2-7, is DTGVSQNPRHKITKRGQNVTFRCDPISEHNRLYWYRQTLGQGPEFLTYFQNEAQLEKSRLLSDRFSAERPKGSFSTLEIQRTEQGDSAMYLCASSPPMSGGALEQYFGPGTRLTVT.

The chain couples TRBV5-1 to TRBJ2-7, with TRBD1 identical over 9 bases. CDR1 is SGHRS, CDR2 YFSETQ, per germline. This CDR3 region has 18 residues. Trimming cost V 3 bases and J 7 bases; bases outside gene matches: 20. The CDR3 DNA is TGCGCCAGCAGCTACTCCAGGATCCGGACAGGGGTTACTCGGGAGCAGTACTTC. Amino acids: CASSYSRIRTGVTREQYF.

About this clonotype: It may be a read error: a sequence one base away is much more abundant. This chain links TRBV12-3 or TRBV12-4 with TRBJ2-3, with 11 bases that match TRBD1. The CDR3 is made up of 15 amino acids. CDR3 coding DNA: TGTGCCTGCAGCCCCGGGACAGGGGGTTCAGATACGCAGTATTTT. Translating it yields CACSPGTGGSDTQYF.

The chain carries TRBV6-2 or TRBV6-3 and TRBJ2-1, with D possibly matching TRBD2 (5 bases). This CDR3 has 15 residues. Deletions cut 8 bases from V and 2 bases from J, with 16 bases between. CDR1 is MNHEY, CDR2 SVGEGT, per germline. The CDR3 DNA reads TGTGCCAGCCTGGATGTGGGAGTCACCTACAATGAGCAGTTCTTC. This gives the protein CASLDVGVTYNEQFF.